This T cell receptor beta chain is from a study of cytomegalovirus exposure and HLA in healthy donors. Primers: 60 Vbeta forward and 13 Jbeta reverse. Sequencing was performed with immunoSEQ multiplex PCR; in TCRdb, only in-frame clones are kept and a portion is missing. The sample has some 170,000 clones; 75% to 85% are singletons. V was shortened by 1 base and J by 2 bases, with 14 bases between the two germline ends. This CDR3 has 16 amino acids. Per the germline V gene, CDR1 is MGHDK and CDR2 is SYGVNS. General study results and limits: Specificity for CMV antigens was confirmed in vitro for three of the CMV-associated chains.

Remarks on this clone: What it recognizes is unknown.

The receptor's source is a woman aged 55-70 years in good health and CMV-seropositive. This sequence joins TRBV25-1 and TRBJ2-5, with D perhaps TRBD2 (5 bases). The sequenced sample was PBMCs. This CDR3 is CASSEFRGLGQETQYF. CDR3 sequence (DNA): TGTGCCAGCAGTGAATTCCGAGGGCTCGGACAAGAGACCCAGTACTTC.